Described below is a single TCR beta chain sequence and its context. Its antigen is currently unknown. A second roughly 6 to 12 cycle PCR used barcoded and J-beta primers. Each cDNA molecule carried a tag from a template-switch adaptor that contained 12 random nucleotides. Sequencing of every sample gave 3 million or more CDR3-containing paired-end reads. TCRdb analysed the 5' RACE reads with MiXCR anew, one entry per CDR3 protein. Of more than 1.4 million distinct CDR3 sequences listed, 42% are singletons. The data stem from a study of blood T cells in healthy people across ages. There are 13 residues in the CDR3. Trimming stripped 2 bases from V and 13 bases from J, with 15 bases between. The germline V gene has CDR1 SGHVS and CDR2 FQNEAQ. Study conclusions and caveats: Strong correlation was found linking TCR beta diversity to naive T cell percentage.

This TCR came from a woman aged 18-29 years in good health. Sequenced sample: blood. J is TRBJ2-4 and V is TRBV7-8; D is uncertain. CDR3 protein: CASSLRGFEEQYF. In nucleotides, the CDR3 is TGTGCCAGCAGCTTAAGAGGTTTTGAAGAGCAGTACTTC.